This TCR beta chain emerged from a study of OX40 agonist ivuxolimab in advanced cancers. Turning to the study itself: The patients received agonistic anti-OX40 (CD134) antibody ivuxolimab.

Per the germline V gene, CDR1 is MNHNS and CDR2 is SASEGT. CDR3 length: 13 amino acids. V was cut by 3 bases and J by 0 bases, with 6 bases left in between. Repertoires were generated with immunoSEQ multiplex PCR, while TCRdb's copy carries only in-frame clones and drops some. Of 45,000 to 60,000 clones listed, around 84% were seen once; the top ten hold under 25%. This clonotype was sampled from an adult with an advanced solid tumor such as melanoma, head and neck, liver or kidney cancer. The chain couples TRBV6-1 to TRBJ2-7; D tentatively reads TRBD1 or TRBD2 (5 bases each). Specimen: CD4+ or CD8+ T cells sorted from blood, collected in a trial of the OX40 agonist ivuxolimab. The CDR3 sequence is CASSEGTSYEQYF. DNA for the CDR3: TGTGCCAGCAGTGAGGGGACCTCCTACGAGCAGTACTTC.